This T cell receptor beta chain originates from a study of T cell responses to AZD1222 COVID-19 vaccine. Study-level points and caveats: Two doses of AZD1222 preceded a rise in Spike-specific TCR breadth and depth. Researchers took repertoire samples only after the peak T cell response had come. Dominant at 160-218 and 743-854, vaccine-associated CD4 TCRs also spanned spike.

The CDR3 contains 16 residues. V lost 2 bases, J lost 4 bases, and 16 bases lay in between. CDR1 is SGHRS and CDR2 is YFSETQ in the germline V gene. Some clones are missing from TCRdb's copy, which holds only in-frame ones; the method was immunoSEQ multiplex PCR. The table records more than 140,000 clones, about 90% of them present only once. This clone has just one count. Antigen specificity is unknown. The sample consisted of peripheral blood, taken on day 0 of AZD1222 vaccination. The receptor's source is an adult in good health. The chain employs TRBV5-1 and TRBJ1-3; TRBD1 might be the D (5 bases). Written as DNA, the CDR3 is TGCGCCAGCAGCTTAGGGGCTGATGGGGTCGGAAACACCATATATTTT. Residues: CASSLGADGVGNTIYF.